These T cell receptor beta chains were read from a single sample in a study of blood T cell repertoires in COVID-19. Sequencing used immunoSEQ multiplex PCR; TCRdb keeps in-frame clones, though not all of them. The sample includes about 150,000 clones, roughly 84% of them seen just once. Sequencing input: peripheral blood. Receptors originate from a woman aged 50 to 60 with acute or convalescent COVID-19. Each CDR3 is given with its conserved first and last residue. The D gene is left open where the match is weak. A clone size is listed for some rows: how often the clone was seen (once, few, many), or a class if it is expanded.

clone size | J gene | CDR3 length | D gene | V gene | CDR3 DNA | CDR3 protein
NA | TRBJ2-7 | 13 | NA | TRBV9 | TGTGCCAGCAGCGTCGGGTTTATTGACGAGCAGTACTTC | CASSVGFIDEQYF
few | TRBJ2-7 | 14 | NA | TRBV9 | TGTGCCAGCAGCGCCCGGGACTCACGATACGAGCAGTACTTC | CASSARDSRYEQYF
NA | TRBJ1-6 | 15 | TRBD1 | TRBV6-5 | TGTGCCAGCATTCCTCTGGACAGGTCCGGTTCACCCCTCCACTTT | CASIPLDRSGSPLHF
NA | TRBJ1-1 | 14 | TRBD1 | TRBV18 | TGTGCCAGCTCACAGACAGGGGGTGACACTGAAGCTTTCTTT | CASSQTGGDTEAFF
few | TRBJ1-3 | 14 | NA | TRBV3-1/TRBV3-2 | TGTGCCAGCAGCCACGGGAGCTCTGGAAACACCATATATTTT | CASSHGSSGNTIYF
NA | TRBJ2-7 | 17 | TRBD2 | TRBV2 | TGTGCCAGCAAACTAGCGGGGGGTCGTACTACCTCCTACGAGCAGTACTTC | CASKLAGGRTTSYEQYF
NA | TRBJ1-4 | 15 | NA | TRBV6-5 | TGTGCCAGCAGTTATGGCGGGGAGGCTAATGAAAAACTGTTTTTT | CASSYGGEANEKLFF
NA | TRBJ1-2 | 12 | NA | TRBV5-1 | TGCGCCAGCAGCTTGGGACTGACCGGCTACACCTTC | CASSLGLTGYTF
few | TRBJ1-5 | 13 | TRBD1 | TRBV24-1 | TGTGCCACCACCCCCGACAGGGGTCAGCCCCAGCATTTT | CATTPDRGQPQHF
NA | TRBJ2-7 | 15 | TRBD1 | TRBV19 | TGTGCCAGTAGCACCAATACAGGGGGGTGGTACGAGCAGTACTTC | CASSTNTGGWYEQYF
NA | TRBJ2-7 | 16 | NA | TRBV4-2 | TGTGCCAGCAGCCAAGATCTTGTCAATTCCCTCTCGATGCTTAGCTTC | CASSQDLVNSLSMLSF
NA | TRBJ2-7 | 15 | TRBD2 | TRBV15 | TGTGCCACCAGCAGAGATCTCACTAGCGGGGGCGAGCAGTACTTC | CATSRDLTSGGEQYF
NA | TRBJ2-7 | 14 | TRBD2 | TRBV19 | TGTGCCAGTAGTATACTAGCGGGAGCGGGCGAGCAGTACTTC | CASSILAGAGEQYF
NA | TRBJ2-5 | 13 | NA | TRBV12-5 | TGTGCTAGTGCCCTTCCCGGCGGAGAGACCCAGTACTTC | CASALPGGETQYF
NA | TRBJ2-3 | 13 | NA | TRBV15 | TGTGCCACCAGCAGAGATCAGGCAGATACGCAGTATTTT | CATSRDQADTQYF
NA | TRBJ1-5 | 15 | NA | TRBV19 | TGTGCCAGTAGTGCCAAGCAGGGATACAATCAGCCCCAGCATTTT | CASSAKQGYNQPQHF
NA | TRBJ2-1 | 17 | TRBD2 | TRBV9 | TGTGCCAGCAGCGTAGTTAGCGGGAGGGTACGGGGCGATGAGCAGTTCTTC | CASSVVSGRVRGDEQFF
NA | TRBJ2-5 | 15 | TRBD1 | TRBV7-2 | TGTGCCAGCAGCTTAGCCGAACACAGGGGCGAGACCCAGTACTTC | CASSLAEHRGETQYF
NA | TRBJ2-2 | 15 | NA | TRBV27 | TGTGCCAGCAGTTTCAGGGGTTCGAACACCGGGGAGCTGTTTTTT | CASSFRGSNTGELFF
NA | TRBJ2-1 | 15 | TRBD2 | TRBV19 | TGTGCCAGTAGTATAGTGCCGCGGGAGGTCAATGAGCAGTTCTTC | CASSIVPREVNEQFF
once | TRBJ1-6 | 14 | TRBD1 | TRBV5-1 | TGCGCCAGCAGCTGGGACAGGAATAATTCACCCCTCCACTTT | CASSWDRNNSPLHF
NA | TRBJ1-4 | 15 | NA | TRBV7-9 | TGTGCCAGCAGCGATGTAGGCAGGATGCCCGAAAAACTGTTTTTT | CASSDVGRMPEKLFF
NA | TRBJ2-2 | 11 | NA | TRBV19 | TGTGCCAGTAGCCCTAGCGTGGAGCTGTTTTTT | CASSPSVELFF
NA | TRBJ2-2 | 14 | NA | TRBV5-1 | TGCGCCAGCAGCGCCCGGGGGAACACCGGGGAGCTGTTTTTT | CASSARGNTGELFF
NA | TRBJ2-7 | 16 | TRBD2 | TRBV5-4 | TGTGCCAGCAGCTGGGGTTCTCCTAGCGGGAGTTACGAGCAGTACTTC | CASSWGSPSGSYEQYF
once | TRBJ1-5 | 15 | TRBD1 | TRBV18 | TGTGCCAGCTCACGCACGGGACAGGGGAATCAGCCCCAGCATTTT | CASSRTGQGNQPQHF
NA | TRBJ2-7 | 13 | TRBD1 | TRBV19 | TGTGCCAGTAGTCGGGACAGGGGCTACGAGCAGTACTTC | CASSRDRGYEQYF
few | TRBJ1-2 | 17 | TRBD1 | TRBV14 | TGTGCCAGCAGCCAAGATCCCCGGGACAGGGTTAGCTATGGCTACACCTTC | CASSQDPRDRVSYGYTF
NA | TRBJ2-3 | 17 | TRBD1 | TRBV10-3 | TGTGCCATCAGTGGACAGGGGGCTGGAAGCGGATCAGATACGCAGTATTTT | CAISGQGAGSGSDTQYF
NA | TRBJ2-2 | 15 | NA | TRBV6-5 | TGTGCCAGCAGTTACTCCTCCTTCCGAGGCGGGGAGCTGTTTTTT | CASSYSSFRGGELFF
NA | TRBJ1-1 | 13 | TRBD1 | TRBV11-2 | TGTGCCAGCAGCCTTGGACAGGGAGGGCGAGCTTTCTTT | CASSLGQGGRAFF
once | TRBJ1-1 | 15 | TRBD1 | TRBV3-1/TRBV3-2 | TGTGCCAGCAGCCTAACGGGACAGGGTAGATCAGTAGCTTTCTTT | CASSLTGQGRSVAFF
NA | TRBJ1-4 | 15 | NA | TRBV19 | TGTGCCAGTAGTATTAGGAGGTTTGGCGATGAAAAACTGTTTTTT | CASSIRRFGDEKLFF
NA | TRBJ2-3 | 17 | TRBD1 | TRBV18 | TGTGCCAGCTCACCAGGGACAGGGGGCTTCTGGGCAGATACGCAGTATTTT | CASSPGTGGFWADTQYF
NA | TRBJ1-2 | 16 | NA | TRBV5-6 | TGTGCCAGCAGCTTGTCAGGAGGCGCTCTACGCTATGGCTACACCTTC | CASSLSGGALRYGYTF
NA | TRBJ2-7 | 16 | TRBD1 | TRBV6-6 | TGTGCCAGCAGTTCCCACCAGGACAGGACTGCCTACGAGCAGTACTTC | CASSSHQDRTAYEQYF
NA | TRBJ2-5 | 17 | TRBD2 | TRBV5-1 | TGCGCCAGCAGCTTGGCGGGGCTAGCGGGAGGGCAAGAGACCCAGTACTTC | CASSLAGLAGGQETQYF
NA | TRBJ2-7 | 14 | NA | TRBV7-9 | TGTGCCAGCGTTCGAGGCCTAGGGGCCTACGAGCAGTACTTC | CASVRGLGAYEQYF
once | TRBJ1-6 | 15 | NA | TRBV5-1 | TGCGCCAGCAGCATACTAACAGGGCGAAATTCACCCCTCCACTTT | CASSILTGRNSPLHF
NA | TRBJ1-1 | 15 | TRBD1 | TRBV4-2 | TGTGCCAGCAGCCCGGCGGACAGGGCGAACACTGAAGCTTTCTTT | CASSPADRANTEAFF
few | TRBJ1-1 | 17 | TRBD1 | TRBV7-3 | TGTGCCAGCAGCTTAAGGGTGACAGGGACTGTTAACACTGAAGCTTTCTTT | CASSLRVTGTVNTEAFF
NA | TRBJ2-1 | 13 | NA | TRBV11-3 | TGTGCCAGCAGCTTAGACCCTCTCGGGGAGCAGTTCTTC | CASSLDPLGEQFF
NA | TRBJ1-4 | 13 | NA | TRBV19 | TGTGCCAGTAGTATACACGAGATGGAAAAACTGTTTTTT | CASSIHEMEKLFF
NA | TRBJ2-5 | 13 | NA | TRBV27 | TGTGCCAGCAGTTATAGGGGACAAGAGACCCAGTACTTC | CASSYRGQETQYF
NA | TRBJ2-2 | 15 | NA | TRBV5-4 | TGTGCCAGCAGCAAGGACTGGGCGAACACCGGGGAGCTGTTTTTT | CASSKDWANTGELFF
NA | TRBJ2-7 | 14 | TRBD1 | TRBV14 | TGTGCCAGCAGCCAAGGGACAGGGGGGTACGAGCAGTACTTC | CASSQGTGGYEQYF
NA | TRBJ2-1 | 14 | NA | TRBV14 | TGTGCCAGCAGCCAAGTCGTGGCGGGCAGTGAGCAGTTCTTC | CASSQVVAGSEQFF
NA | TRBJ2-6 | 19 | TRBD1 | TRBV3-1/TRBV3-2 | TGTGCCAGCAGCCAAGACTCGAGACAGGGCAGCTCTGGGGCCAACGTCCTGACTTTC | CASSQDSRQGSSGANVLTF
NA | TRBJ1-5 | 15 | NA | TRBV14 | TGTGCCAGCAGCCAACTCCCCAGGGGCAATCAGCCCCAGCATTTT | CASSQLPRGNQPQHF